This T cell receptor (beta chain) appears in the sequencing data of a study of blood T cell repertoires in COVID-19. Study details: Samples taken during acute and convalescent COVID-19 were collected in the United States, Italy and Spain. The analysed material was cDNA or gDNA that came from T cells, B-cell-depleted T cells, or PBMCs.

As processed by the authors: Scientists estimated how many nucleated cells there were by amplifying reference gene primers. Profiled with immunoSEQ multiplex PCR; TCRdb holds only in-frame clones, not every one. D and trimming come from the DNA, and the V and J calls and clone size come from that table. Counted here are 120,000 to 150,000 clones, more than 60% occurring once; the ten biggest clones make up roughly 15%. V dropped 3 bases and J dropped 8 bases, with 14 bases sitting between them. CDR1 and CDR2 (germline): SGHKS, YYEKEE (reference sequence). The CDR3 loop spans 14 amino acids. This sequence originates from a man aged 45-65 years with acute or convalescent COVID-19. The chain couples TRBV5-5 to TRBJ1-4; D may be TRBD1 (6 bases). Sample: peripheral blood. The CDR3 DNA sequence: TGTGCCAGCAGCTCATACCGGGACACCGAAAAACTGTTTTTT. This translates into CASSSYRDTEKLFF.